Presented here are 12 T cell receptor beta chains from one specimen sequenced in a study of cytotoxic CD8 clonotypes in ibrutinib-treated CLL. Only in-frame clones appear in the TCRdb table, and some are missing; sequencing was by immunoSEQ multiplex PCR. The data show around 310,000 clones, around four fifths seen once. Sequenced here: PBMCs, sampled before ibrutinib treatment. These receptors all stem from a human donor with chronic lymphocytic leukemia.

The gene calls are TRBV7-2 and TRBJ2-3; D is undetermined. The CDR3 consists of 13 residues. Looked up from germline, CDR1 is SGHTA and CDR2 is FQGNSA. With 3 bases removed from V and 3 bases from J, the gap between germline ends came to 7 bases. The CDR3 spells CASSFSPTDTQYF. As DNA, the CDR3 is TGTGCCAGCAGCTTCTCTCCGACAGATACGCAGTATTTT.

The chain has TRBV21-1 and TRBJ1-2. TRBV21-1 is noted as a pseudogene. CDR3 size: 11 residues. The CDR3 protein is CASSKDRGYTF. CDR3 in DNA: TGTGCCAGCAGCAAAGATAGAGGCTACACCTTC.

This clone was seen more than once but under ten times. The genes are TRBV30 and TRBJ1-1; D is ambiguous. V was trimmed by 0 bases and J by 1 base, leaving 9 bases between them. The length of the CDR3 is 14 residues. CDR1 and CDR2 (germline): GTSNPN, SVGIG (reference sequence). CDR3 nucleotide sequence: TGTGCCTGGAGTGTTTTCCCGGGGAACACTGAAGCTTTCTTT. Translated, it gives CAWSVFPGNTEAFF. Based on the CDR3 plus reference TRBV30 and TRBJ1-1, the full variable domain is SQTIHQWPATLVQPVGSPLSLECTVEGTSNPNLYWYRQAAGRGLQLLFYSVGIGQISSEVPQNLSASRPQDRQFILSSKKLLLSDSGFYLCAWSVFPGNTEAFFGQGTRLTVV.

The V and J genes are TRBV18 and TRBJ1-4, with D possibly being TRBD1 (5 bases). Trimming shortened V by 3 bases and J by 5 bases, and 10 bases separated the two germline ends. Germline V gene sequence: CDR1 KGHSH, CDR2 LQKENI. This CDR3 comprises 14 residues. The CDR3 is CASSPRDGNEKLFF. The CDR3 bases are TGTGCCAGCTCACCCCGGGACGGCAATGAAAAACTGTTTTTT.

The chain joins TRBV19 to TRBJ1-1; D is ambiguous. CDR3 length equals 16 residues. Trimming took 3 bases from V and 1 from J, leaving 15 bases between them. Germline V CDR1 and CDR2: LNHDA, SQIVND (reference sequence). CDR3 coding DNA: TGTGCCAGTAGTATCCGAGGTGGCCTGGGGAACACTGAAGCTTTCTTT. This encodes CASSIRGGLGNTEAFF.

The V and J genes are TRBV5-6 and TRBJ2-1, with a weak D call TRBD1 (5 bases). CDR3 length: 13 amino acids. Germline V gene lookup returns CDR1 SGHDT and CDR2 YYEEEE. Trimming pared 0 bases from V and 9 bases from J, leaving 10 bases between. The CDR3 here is CASSLAGPGEQFF. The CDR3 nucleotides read TGTGCCAGCAGCTTGGCAGGGCCGGGTGAGCAGTTCTTC.

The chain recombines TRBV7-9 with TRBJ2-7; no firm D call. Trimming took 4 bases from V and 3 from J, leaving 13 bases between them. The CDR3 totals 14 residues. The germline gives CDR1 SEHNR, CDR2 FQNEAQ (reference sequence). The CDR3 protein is CASSSPKTGYEQYF. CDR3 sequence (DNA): TGTGCCAGCAGCTCTCCGAAGACGGGCTACGAGCAGTACTTC.

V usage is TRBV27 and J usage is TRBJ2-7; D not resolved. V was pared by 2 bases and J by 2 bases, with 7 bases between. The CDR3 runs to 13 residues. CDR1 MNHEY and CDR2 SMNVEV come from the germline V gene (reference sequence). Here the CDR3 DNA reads TGTGCCAGCAGTTTACACCTCCCCTACGAGCAGTACTTC. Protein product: CASSLHLPYEQYF.

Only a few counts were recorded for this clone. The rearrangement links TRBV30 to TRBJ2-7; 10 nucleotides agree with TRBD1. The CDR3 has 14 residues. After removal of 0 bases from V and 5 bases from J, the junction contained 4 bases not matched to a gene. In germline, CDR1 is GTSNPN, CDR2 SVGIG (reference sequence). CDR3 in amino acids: CAWSVGTGVDEQYF. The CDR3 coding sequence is TGTGCCTGGAGTGTTGGGACAGGGGTGGACGAGCAGTACTTC.

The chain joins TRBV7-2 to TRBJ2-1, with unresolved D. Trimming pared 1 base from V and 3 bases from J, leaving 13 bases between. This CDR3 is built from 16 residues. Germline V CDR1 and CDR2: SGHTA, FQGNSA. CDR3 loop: CASSLDRASSYNEQFF. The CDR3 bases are TGTGCCAGCAGCTTAGATCGAGCGTCGAGCTACAATGAGCAGTTCTTC.

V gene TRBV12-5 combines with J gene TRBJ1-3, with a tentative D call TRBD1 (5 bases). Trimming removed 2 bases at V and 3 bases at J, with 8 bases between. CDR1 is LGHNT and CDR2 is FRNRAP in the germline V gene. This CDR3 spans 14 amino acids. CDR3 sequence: CASGLQGYGNTIYF. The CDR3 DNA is TGTGCTAGTGGTTTGCAGGGTTATGGAAACACCATATATTTT.

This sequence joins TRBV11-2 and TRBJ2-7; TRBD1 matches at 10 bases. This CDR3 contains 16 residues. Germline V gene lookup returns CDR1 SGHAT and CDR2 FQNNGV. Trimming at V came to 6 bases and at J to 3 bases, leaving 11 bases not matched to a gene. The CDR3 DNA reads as TGTGCCAGCAGTTCCTGGACAGGGGGTACCCACTACGAGCAGTACTTC. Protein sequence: CASSSWTGGTHYEQYF.